The 21 T cell receptor beta chains in this list originate from one sample, sequenced in a study of human T cells and chemical hapten exposure. Regarding time point: healthy volunteer bleed at 6 weeks. Total RNA extraction was carried out from unfractionated whole blood. Each CDR3 protein gets one entry after TCRdb re-called the RACE reads with MiXCR. Of roughly 80,000 distinct CDR3 sequences in the sample, over 6.5% are singletons; the top ten hold around 1.7%. The specimen was whole blood. The source of these receptors is a female donor in good health. Some clones in this sample may be carry-over from other donors' samples.

This clonotype turned up a few times. V usage is TRBV29-1 and J usage is TRBJ2-2; no firm D call. This CDR3 has 15 residues. The germline CDR1 and CDR2 sequences are SQVTM and ANQGSEA. Trimming removed 5 bases from V and 0 bases from J, with 13 bases in between. The CDR3 DNA is TGCAGCGTTTTGCGTAGTCCTTCGAACACCGGGGAGCTGTTTTTT. It specifies CSVLRSPSNTGELFF.

V is TRBV20-1 and J is TRBJ2-3, with TRBD2 matching 12 bases. Losses at the gene ends were 4 bases for V and 6 bases for J; bases not matched to a gene: 8. In germline, CDR1 is DFQATT, CDR2 SNEGSKA (reference sequence). The CDR3 sequence is 15 residues long. Here the CDR3 reads CSAKTSGGRSDTQYF. CDR3 bases: TGCAGTGCTAAGACTAGCGGGGGCCGCAGCGATACGCAGTATTTT.

CDR3 residues: CASSLAPRGPTYEQYF. CDR3 DNA: TGTGCCAGCAGCTTAGCGCCCAGGGGGCCCACCTACGAGCAGTACTTC. V gene TRBV7-2 combines with J gene TRBJ2-7; 8 positions agree with TRBD1. Germline V CDR1 and CDR2: SGHTA, FQGNSA. CDR3 size: 16 residues. Germline trimming cut 0 bases from V and 2 bases from J; bases unmatched to any gene: 6. Full variable domain (outside the CDR3, taken from reference TRBV7-2 and TRBJ2-7): GAGVSQSPSNKVTEKGKDVELRCDPISGHTALYWYRQSLGQGLEFLIYFQGNSAPDKSGLPSDRFSAERTGGSVSTLTIQRTQQEDSAVYLCASSLAPRGPTYEQYFGPGTRLTVT.

This clonotype was picked up many times. A much larger clone is a single base away; this may be a read error. The chain uses TRBV20-1 and TRBJ1-1; perhaps TRBD1 as D (5 bases). The CDR3 spans 14 residues. In germline, CDR1 is DFQATT, CDR2 SNEGSKA (reference sequence). CDR3 loop: CSPRDGTRNTEAFF. CDR3 nucleotide sequence: TGCAGTCCTAGGGACGGAACTAGGAACACTGAAGCTTTCTTT.

This chain connects TRBV7-2 to TRBJ2-3, with 10 bases aligning to TRBD1. Losses at the gene ends were 3 bases for V and 4 bases for J; bases not matched to a gene: 7. The CDR3 loop spans 16 amino acids. From germline, CDR1 is SGHTA and CDR2 FQGNSA. The CDR3 DNA follows: TGTGCCAGCAGCTTCCGACAGGGGGCGCGGGCAGATACGCAGTATTTT. Protein product: CASSFRQGARADTQYF.

The table lists this clonotype with many counts. This sequence joins TRBV7-3 and TRBJ2-3; unclear D gene. There are 13 residues in the CDR3. Germline V gives CDR1 SGHTA, CDR2 FQGTGA. Trimming took off 2 bases at V and 0 bases at J, with 3 bases between the two ends. CDR3 in amino acids: CASSLGSTDTQYF. In nucleotides, the CDR3 is TGTGCCAGCAGCTTAGGGAGCACAGATACGCAGTATTTT.

The chain joins TRBV18 to TRBJ1-4; D is possibly TRBD1 (6 bases). The germline V gene encodes CDR1 KGHSH and CDR2 LQKENI. The CDR3 has 16 amino acids. V was clipped by 3 bases and J by 7 bases, with 18 bases between them. The CDR3 spells CASSPPLRGRGEKLFF. Written as DNA, the CDR3 is TGTGCCAGCTCACCCCCGCTACGGGGGCGAGGTGAAAAACTGTTTTTT.

This clonotype was observed at least ten times. V and J are TRBV20-1 and TRBJ1-5; 7 nucleotides align to TRBD1. Germline V gene data show CDR1 as DFQATT and CDR2 as SNEGSKA (reference sequence). CDR3 length: 15 amino acids. V shed 5 bases and J 1 base; nucleotides not matched to a gene: 8. CDR3 DNA: TGCAGTGCTGAACGCGGACAGGCGAGCAATCAGCCCCAGCATTTT. Amino acid sequence: CSAERGQASNQPQHF.

The V and J genes are TRBV6-5 and TRBJ2-7; maybe TRBD1 (7 bases). V was cut by 2 bases and J by 4 bases, with 15 bases left in between. Germline CDR1 and CDR2: MNHEY and SVGAGI. The CDR3 extends over 15 amino acids. The CDR3: CASSYVGGQHYEQYF. CDR3 nucleotide sequence: TGTGCCAGCAGTTACGTGGGGGGACAGCATTACGAGCAGTACTTC.

This clonotype turned up a few times. The chain combines TRBV6-2 or TRBV6-3 with TRBJ1-1; 8 bases line up with TRBD1. CDR1 and CDR2 from the germline V gene are MNHEY and SVGEGT. V lost 6 bases and J lost 4; bases outside the gene matches: 10. This CDR3 contains 15 residues. The CDR3 spells CASRRGGQGSTEAFF. The CDR3 nucleotides are TGTGCCAGCAGAAGGGGCGGACAGGGAAGCACTGAAGCTTTCTTT.

The rearrangement links TRBV30 to TRBJ2-7; 7 positions agree with TRBD1. Germline trimming cut 2 bases from V and 3 bases from J; bases unmatched to any gene: 4. The CDR3 has 13 residues. Germline V gene sequence: CDR1 GTSNPN, CDR2 SVGIG (reference sequence). CDR3 sequence: CAWSSDRDYEQYF. CDR3 nucleotide sequence: TGTGCCTGGAGTTCCGACAGGGACTACGAGCAGTACTTC.

This clonotype was detected only a few times. The V gene is TRBV29-1, the J gene TRBJ1-4, with TRBD1 as a possible D gene (5 bases). The CDR3 contains 11 residues. V shed 6 bases and J shed 12 bases, with 14 bases lying between them. The V gene's germline CDR1 is SQVTM and CDR2 ANQGSEA. This CDR3 reads CSVRVEGELFF. CDR3 DNA sequence: TGCAGCGTCAGGGTAGAAGGGGAACTGTTTTTT.

This clonotype was detected only once. Since a much larger clone is just one base distant, this may be a read error. This rearrangement joins TRBV27 to TRBJ2-1, with TRBD1 matching 9 bases. CDR1 is MNHEY and CDR2 is SMNVEV in the germline V gene (reference sequence). The CDR3 has 17 amino acids. V lost 5 bases and J lost 7; bases outside the gene matches: 15. Here the CDR3 reads CASSPRTGTGRPNEQFF. The CDR3 DNA follows: TGTGCCAGCAGTCCCCGCACCGGGACAGGGCGTCCTAATGAGCAGTTCTTC.

This clonotype has just a few counts. The rearrangement uses TRBV6-2 or TRBV6-3 and TRBJ1-5; D uncertain. The CDR3 consists of 12 residues. CDR1 and CDR2 (germline): MNHEY, SVGEGT. Trimming cost V 7 bases and J 9 bases, with 13 bases left between them. The CDR3 here is CASNTPGRPQHF. CDR3 sequence (DNA): TGTGCCAGCAACACCCCTGGGAGGCCCCAGCATTTT.

The V and J genes are TRBV20-1 and TRBJ1-1; TRBD1 agrees at 9 bases. J lost 11 bases, V lost 6 bases, and 13 bases had no gene match. Germline values: CDR1 DFQATT, CDR2 SNEGSKA (reference sequence). The CDR3 totals 13 residues. The chain's CDR3 is CSANHQTGGKAFF. The CDR3 bases are TGCAGTGCAAACCACCAAACAGGGGGCAAGGCTTTCTTT.

This sequence joins TRBV12-3 or TRBV12-4 and TRBJ1-2; 7 bases fit TRBD1. Trimming removed 2 bases from V and 0 bases from J; junction bases left unmatched: 6. This CDR3 region has 16 residues. CDR3 DNA sequence: TGTGCCAGCAGTTTAAGGGACAGACAAGCTAACTATGGCTACACCTTC. It codes for CASSLRDRQANYGYTF.

This clonotype was counted between two and nine times. This CDR3 is CASSQAGVWTDTQYF. CDR3 nucleotide sequence: TGCGCCAGCAGCCAGGCGGGGGTGTGGACAGATACGCAGTATTTT. The chain employs TRBV4-1 and TRBJ2-3; 7 bases line up with TRBD2. J gave up 3 bases and V 3 bases, and 6 bases lay outside the gene matches. This CDR3 is 15 amino acids long. The germline V gene encodes CDR1 MGHRA and CDR2 YSYEKL.

This chain joins TRBV18 and TRBJ2-7, with TRBD1 matching over 7 bases. CDR1 KGHSH and CDR2 LQKENI come from the germline V gene. J gave up 5 bases and V 3 bases, and 7 bases lay outside the gene matches. The CDR3 sequence is 14 residues long. The CDR3 nucleotides are TGTGCCAGCTCACCCACACAGGGGAACGACGAGCAGTACTTC. It translates to CASSPTQGNDEQYF. Full variable domain (missing parts from reference TRBV18 and TRBJ2-7): NAGVMQNPRHLVRRRGQEARLRCSPMKGHSHVYWYRQLPEEGLKFMVYLQKENIIDESGMPKERFSAEFPKEGPSILRIQQVVRGDSAAYFCASSPTQGNDEQYFGPGTRLTVT.

This clonotype was seen a handful of times. The gene calls are TRBV6-6 and TRBJ2-7; D unclear. CDR3 size: 12 residues. V lost 11 bases to trimming and J lost 2 bases, with 13 bases between them. Germline loops: CDR1 MNHNY, CDR2 SVGAGI (reference sequence). The CDR3 nucleotides read TGTGCCTCCGGGTCCGTACCCTACGAGCAGTACTTC. It specifies CASGSVPYEQYF.

The chain joins TRBV20-1 to TRBJ1-2, with D tentatively TRBD1 (5 bases). V lost 5 bases to trimming and J lost 7 bases, with 23 bases between them. From germline, CDR1 is DFQATT and CDR2 SNEGSKA (reference sequence). The CDR3 runs 15 residues. The CDR3 region has the DNA TGCAGTGCTGCGGGGCAAATAAGACAGTCCCGTGGCTACACCTTC. Translated, it gives CSAAGQIRQSRGYTF.

The sample holds a few counts of this clonotype. This sequence joins TRBV6-2 or TRBV6-3 and TRBJ2-7; perhaps TRBD1 as D (6 bases). V was cut by 11 bases and J by 7 bases, with 15 bases left in between. CDR1 MNHEY and CDR2 SVGEGT come from the germline V gene. The CDR3 length is 11 residues. CDR3 nucleotides: TGTGCCGCCTCAAGGGGGACGGAGCAGTACTTC. Residues: CAASRGTEQYF.